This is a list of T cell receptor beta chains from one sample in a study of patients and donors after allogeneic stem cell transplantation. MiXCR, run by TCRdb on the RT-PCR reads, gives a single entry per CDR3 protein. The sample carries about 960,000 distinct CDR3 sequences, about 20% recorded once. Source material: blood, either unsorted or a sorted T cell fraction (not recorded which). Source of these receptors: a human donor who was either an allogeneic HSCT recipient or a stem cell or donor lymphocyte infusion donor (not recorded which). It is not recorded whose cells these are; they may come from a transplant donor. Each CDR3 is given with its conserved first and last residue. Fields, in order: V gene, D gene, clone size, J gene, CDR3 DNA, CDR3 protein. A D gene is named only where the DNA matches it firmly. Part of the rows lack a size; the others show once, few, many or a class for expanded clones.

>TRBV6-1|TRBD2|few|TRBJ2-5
TGTGCCAGCAGCAGGGGACTAGCGGGATCCCCAAGGACCCAGTACTTC
CASSRGLAGSPRTQYF
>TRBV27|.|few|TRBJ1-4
TGTGCCAGCAGTGCAGGGCTTTTTAATGAAAAACTGTTTTTT
CASSAGLFNEKLFF
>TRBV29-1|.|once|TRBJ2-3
TGCAGCCACGCCCCTCGGGGGACTAGCACAGATACGCAGTATTTT
CSHAPRGTSTDTQYF
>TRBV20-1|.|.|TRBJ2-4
TGCAGTGTTCGTATTGCCAAAAACATTCAGTACTTC
CSVRIAKNIQYF
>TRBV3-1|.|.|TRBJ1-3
TGTGCCAGCAGCCAGTGGGCCTCAGCAGGAAACACCATATATTTT
CASSQWASAGNTIYF
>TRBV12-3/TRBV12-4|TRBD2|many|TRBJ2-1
TGTGCCAGCAGTCTGGGACTACCATACAATGAGCAGTTCTTC
CASSLGLPYNEQFF
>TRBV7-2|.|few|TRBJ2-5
TGTGCCAGCAGTCTTAAGTTGATGAACAGACGTCAAGAGACCCAGTACTTC
CASSLKLMNRRQETQYF
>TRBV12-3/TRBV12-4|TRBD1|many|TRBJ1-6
TGTGCCAGCAGTTTTACAGGGGGCTCCTATAATTCACCCCTCCACTTT
CASSFTGGSYNSPLHF
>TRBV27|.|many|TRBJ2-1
TGTGCCAGCAGTTACGGGACAATCCAATACAATGAGCAGTTCTTC
CASSYGTIQYNEQFF
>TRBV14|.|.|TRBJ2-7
TGTGCCAGCAGCCACCTGATATCCTACGAGCAGTACTTC
CASSHLISYEQYF
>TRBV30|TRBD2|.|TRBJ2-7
TGTGCCTGGAGCGGAACTAGCGGGAGGGCAGGCGAGCAGTACTTC
CAWSGTSGRAGEQYF
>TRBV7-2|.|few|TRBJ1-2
TGTGCCAGCAGCTCCTACCTCGGGAGCTACACCTTC
CASSSYLGSYTF
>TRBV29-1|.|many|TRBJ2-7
TGCAGCGTTAATGGATGGGGAGGCCTCTCCTACGAGCAGTACTTC
CSVNGWGGLSYEQYF
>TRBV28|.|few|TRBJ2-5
TGTGCTACGGGACCCACACAAGAGACCCAGTACTTC
CATGPTQETQYF
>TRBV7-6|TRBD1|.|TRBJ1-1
TGTGCCAGCAGCTTAGACCGACAGGGGTTTGGGAACACTGAAGCTTTCTTT
CASSLDRQGFGNTEAFF
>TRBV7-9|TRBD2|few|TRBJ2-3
TGTGCCAGCAGCCACTCGACTAGCGGGGCCACAGATACGCAGTATTTT
CASSHSTSGATDTQYF
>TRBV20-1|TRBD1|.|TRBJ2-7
TGCAGTGCCTGGGACAGGGTATCCTACGAGCAGTACTTC
CSAWDRVSYEQYF
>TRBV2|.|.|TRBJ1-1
TGTGCCAGCAGTGAAACCTTGAAGGGGCTCACTGAAGCTTTCTTT
CASSETLKGLTEAFF
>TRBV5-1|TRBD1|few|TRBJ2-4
TGCGCCAGCAGCTTGGGGGACAGGGCGAACATTCAGTACTTC
CASSLGDRANIQYF
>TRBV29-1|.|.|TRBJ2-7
TGCAGCGTTGAAGATTGGGTTCACAGGCCCCCTTACGTAGAGCAGTACTTC
CSVEDWVHRPPYVEQYF
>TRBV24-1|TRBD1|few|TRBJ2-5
TGTGCCACCAGTGATTCTGACAGGGGACACGAGACCCAGTACTTC
CATSDSDRGHETQYF
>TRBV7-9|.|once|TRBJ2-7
TGTGCCAGCAGCCAAAGCAGGGCCGAAGAAGAGCAGTACTTC
CASSQSRAEEEQYF
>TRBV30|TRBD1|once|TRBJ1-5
TGTGCCTGGAGTCAGGGACAGGGATTCGACAATCAGCCCCAGCATTTT
CAWSQGQGFDNQPQHF
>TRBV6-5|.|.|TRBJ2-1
TGTGCCAGCAGTTTTGACAGCTATTACAATGAGCAGTTCTTC
CASSFDSYYNEQFF
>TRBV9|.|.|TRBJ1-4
TGTGCCAGCAGCGGGTCATACAGGGATTCTCGGAAACTGTTTTTT
CASSGSYRDSRKLFF
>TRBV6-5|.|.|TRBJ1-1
TGTGCCAGCGGGCGTTCGGGCACTGAAGCTTTCTTT
CASGRSGTEAFF
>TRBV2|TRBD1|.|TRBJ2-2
TGTGCCAGCAGGGCCGACAGGGGGAACACCGGGGAGCTGTTTTTT
CASRADRGNTGELFF
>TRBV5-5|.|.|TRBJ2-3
TGTGCCAGCAGCTTGGCTGCCTGGGATACGCAGTATTTT
CASSLAAWDTQYF
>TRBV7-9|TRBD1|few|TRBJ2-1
TGTGCCAGCAGCCACAACAGGGGACCCTACAATGAGCAGTTCTTC
CASSHNRGPYNEQFF
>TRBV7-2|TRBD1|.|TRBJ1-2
TGTGCCAGCAGCCGATCTGGACAGGGCGAAGGCTACACCTTC
CASSRSGQGEGYTF
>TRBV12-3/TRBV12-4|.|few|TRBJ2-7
TGTGCCAGCAGCCCAGGGGGGGAGGTAGGCGAGCAGTACTTC
CASSPGGEVGEQYF
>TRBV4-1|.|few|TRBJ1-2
TGCGCCAGCAGCCAAGGGACATCTTTGGGCTACACCTTC
CASSQGTSLGYTF
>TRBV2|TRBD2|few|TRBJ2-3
TGTGCCAGCAGGGCCGGGACTAACACAGATACGCAGTATTTT
CASRAGTNTDTQYF
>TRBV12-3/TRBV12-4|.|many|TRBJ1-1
TGTGCCAGCAGTCCACAGGTTTTCAACACTGAAGCTTTCTTT
CASSPQVFNTEAFF
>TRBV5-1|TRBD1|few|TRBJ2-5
TGCGCCAGCAGCTTGGCCAGACAGGGTTGGGCAGAGACCCAGTACTTC
CASSLARQGWAETQYF
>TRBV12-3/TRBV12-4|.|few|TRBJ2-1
TGTGCCAGCAGCCCAGGGAGCGGGAAGGGGGATGAGCAGTTCTTC
CASSPGSGKGDEQFF
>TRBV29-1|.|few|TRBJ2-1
TGCAGCCTCATCCCGGAGTCTTACAATGAGCAGTTCTTC
CSLIPESYNEQFF
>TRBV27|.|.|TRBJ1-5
TGTGCCAGTAGGGGGACGGCCCGGGGCAATCAGCCCCAGCATTTT
CASRGTARGNQPQHF
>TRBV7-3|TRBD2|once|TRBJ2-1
TGTGCCAGCAGTCTACGGGCGGGAGGGCCGTACGAGCAGTTCTTC
CASSLRAGGPYEQFF
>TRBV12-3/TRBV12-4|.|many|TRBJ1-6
TGTGCCAGCAGTACACAGGGAGTTAATTCACCCCTCCACTTT
CASSTQGVNSPLHF
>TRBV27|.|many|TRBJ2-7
TGTGCCATCGGACTGTCCTACGAGCAGTACTTC
CAIGLSYEQYF
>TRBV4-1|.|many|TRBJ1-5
TGCGCCAGCAGCCAAGATCTAGGGCAGGGCAATCAGCCCCAGCATTTT
CASSQDLGQGNQPQHF
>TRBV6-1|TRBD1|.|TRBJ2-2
TGTGCCAGCACTTGGACAGGGGTCTACACCGGGGAGCTGTTTTTT
CASTWTGVYTGELFF
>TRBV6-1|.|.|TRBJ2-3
TGTGCCAGCAGGAGGGGGGGGAGTCCAGATACGCAGTATTTT
CASRRGGSPDTQYF
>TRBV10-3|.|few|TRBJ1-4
TGTGCCATCAGAGCGAATGATGAAAAACTGTTTTTT
CAIRANDEKLFF
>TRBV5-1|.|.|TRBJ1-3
TGCGCCAGCGGACCCGGGACGGCAAATGGAAACACCATATATTTT
CASGPGTANGNTIYF
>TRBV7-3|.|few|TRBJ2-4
TGTGCCAGCAGCTTAGGGGGATCCAAAAACATTCAGTACTTC
CASSLGGSKNIQYF
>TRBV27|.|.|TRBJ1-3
TGTGCCAGCAGTTTCAGGGTTGGAAACACCATATATTTT
CASSFRVGNTIYF
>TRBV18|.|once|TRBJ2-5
TGTGCCAGCTCACCGAACAGGCTCATATTAGAGACCCAGTACTTC
CASSPNRLILETQYF
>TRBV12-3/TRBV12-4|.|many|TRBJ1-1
TGTGCCAGCAGACCAACAGAGAACACTGAAGCTTTCTTT
CASRPTENTEAFF
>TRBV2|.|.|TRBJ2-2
TGTGCCAGCAGGGATGTAGGGGACCCCTTCATCCCCGGGGAGCTGTTTTTT
CASRDVGDPFIPGELFF
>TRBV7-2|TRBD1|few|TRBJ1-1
TGTGCCAGCAGCTCACGGACAGGGCCCAAGAACACTGAAGCTTTCTTT
CASSSRTGPKNTEAFF
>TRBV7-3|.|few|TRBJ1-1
TGTGCCAGCAGCTCCTCCTCCGGGGGGAGGGCTTTCTTT
CASSSSSGGRAFF
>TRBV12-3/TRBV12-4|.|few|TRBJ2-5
TGTGCCAGCAGTCCAGGACGAAGCCGGGCGGAGACCCAGTACTTC
CASSPGRSRAETQYF
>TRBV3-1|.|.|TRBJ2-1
TGTGCCAGCACCAGACAGAGAGGCTACTACAATGAGCAGTTCTTC
CASTRQRGYYNEQFF